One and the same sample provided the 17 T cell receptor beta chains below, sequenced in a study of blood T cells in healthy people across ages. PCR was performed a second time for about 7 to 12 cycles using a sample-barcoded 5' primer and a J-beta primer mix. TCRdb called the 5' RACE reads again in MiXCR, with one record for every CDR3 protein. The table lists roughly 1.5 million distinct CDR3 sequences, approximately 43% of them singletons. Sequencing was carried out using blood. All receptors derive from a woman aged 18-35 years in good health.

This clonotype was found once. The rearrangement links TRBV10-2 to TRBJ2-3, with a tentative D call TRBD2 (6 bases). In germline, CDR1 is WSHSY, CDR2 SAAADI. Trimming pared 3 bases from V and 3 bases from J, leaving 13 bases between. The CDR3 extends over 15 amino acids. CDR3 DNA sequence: TGCGCCAGCAGTGATGGGCAGGCGGGGACAGATACGCAGTATTTT. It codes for CASSDGQAGTDTQYF.

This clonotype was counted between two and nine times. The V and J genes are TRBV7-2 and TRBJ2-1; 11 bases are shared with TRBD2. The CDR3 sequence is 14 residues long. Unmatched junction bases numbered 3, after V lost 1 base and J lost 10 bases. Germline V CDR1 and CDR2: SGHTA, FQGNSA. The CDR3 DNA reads TGTGCCAGCAGCTTAGTTCTAGCGGGGGGCGAGCAGTTCTTC. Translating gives CASSLVLAGGEQFF.

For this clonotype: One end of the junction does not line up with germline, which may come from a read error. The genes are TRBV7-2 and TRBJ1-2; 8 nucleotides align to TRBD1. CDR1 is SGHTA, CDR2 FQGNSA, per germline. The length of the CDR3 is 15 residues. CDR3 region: CANSLAKGQDHGYTF. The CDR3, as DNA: TGTGCCAACAGCTTAGCGAAGGGACAGGACCATGGCTACACCTTC.

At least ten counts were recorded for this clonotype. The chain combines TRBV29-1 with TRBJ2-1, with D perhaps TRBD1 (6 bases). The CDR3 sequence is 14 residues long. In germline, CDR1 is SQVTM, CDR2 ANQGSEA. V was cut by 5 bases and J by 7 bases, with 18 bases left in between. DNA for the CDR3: TGCAGCGTTACGCCGGGACACCAGAGGAATGAGCAGTTCTTC. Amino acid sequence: CSVTPGHQRNEQFF.

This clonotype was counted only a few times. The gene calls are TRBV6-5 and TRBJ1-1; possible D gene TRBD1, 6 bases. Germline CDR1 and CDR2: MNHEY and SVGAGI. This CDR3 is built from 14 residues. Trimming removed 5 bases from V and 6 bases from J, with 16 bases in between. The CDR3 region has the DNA TGTGCCAGCAGTCCAAGGGTTGGGGGCGCTGAAGCTTTCTTT. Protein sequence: CASSPRVGGAEAFF.

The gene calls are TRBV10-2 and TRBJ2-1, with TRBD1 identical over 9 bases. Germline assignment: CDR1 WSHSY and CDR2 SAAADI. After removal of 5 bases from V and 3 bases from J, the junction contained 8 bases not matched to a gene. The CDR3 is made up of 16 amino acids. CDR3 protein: CASSPSGQGNYNEQFF. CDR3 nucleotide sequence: TGCGCCAGCAGTCCATCGGGACAGGGAAACTACAATGAGCAGTTCTTC.

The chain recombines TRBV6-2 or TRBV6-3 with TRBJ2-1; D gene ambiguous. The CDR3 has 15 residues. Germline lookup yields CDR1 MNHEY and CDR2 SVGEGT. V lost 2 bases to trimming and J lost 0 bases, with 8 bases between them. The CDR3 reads CASSYTQSSYNEQFF. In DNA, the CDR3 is TGTGCCAGCAGTTACACTCAAAGCTCCTACAATGAGCAGTTCTTC.

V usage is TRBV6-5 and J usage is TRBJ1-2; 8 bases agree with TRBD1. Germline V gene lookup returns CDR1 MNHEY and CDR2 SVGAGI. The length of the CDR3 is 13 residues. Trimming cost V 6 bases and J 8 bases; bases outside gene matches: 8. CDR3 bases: TGTGCCAGCAGACCACAGGGGGTTAACGGCTACACCTTC. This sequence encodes CASRPQGVNGYTF.

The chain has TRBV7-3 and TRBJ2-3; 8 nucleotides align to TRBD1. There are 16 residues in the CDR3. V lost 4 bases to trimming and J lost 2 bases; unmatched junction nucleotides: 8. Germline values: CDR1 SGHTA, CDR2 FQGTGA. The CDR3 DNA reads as TGTGCCAGCAGCTCCGGACAGGGTTGGGACACAGATACGCAGTATTTT. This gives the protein CASSSGQGWDTDTQYF.

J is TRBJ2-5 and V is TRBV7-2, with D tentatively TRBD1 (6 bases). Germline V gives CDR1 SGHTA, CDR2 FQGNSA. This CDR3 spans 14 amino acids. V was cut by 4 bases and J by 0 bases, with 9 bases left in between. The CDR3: CASSSDRYQETQYF. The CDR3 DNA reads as TGTGCCAGCAGCTCGGACAGATACCAAGAGACCCAGTACTTC.

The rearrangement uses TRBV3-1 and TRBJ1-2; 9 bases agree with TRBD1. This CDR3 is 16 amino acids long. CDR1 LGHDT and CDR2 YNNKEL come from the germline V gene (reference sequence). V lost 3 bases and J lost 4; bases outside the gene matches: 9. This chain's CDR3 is CASSQESDRGVYGYTF. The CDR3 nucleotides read TGTGCCAGCAGCCAGGAAAGTGACAGGGGGGTCTATGGCTACACCTTC. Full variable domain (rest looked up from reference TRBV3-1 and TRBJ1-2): DTAVSQTPKYLVTQMGNDKSIKCEQNLGHDTMYWYKQDSKKFLKIMFSYNNKELIINETVPNRFSPKSPDKAHLNLHINSLELGDSAVYFCASSQESDRGVYGYTFGSGTRLTVV.

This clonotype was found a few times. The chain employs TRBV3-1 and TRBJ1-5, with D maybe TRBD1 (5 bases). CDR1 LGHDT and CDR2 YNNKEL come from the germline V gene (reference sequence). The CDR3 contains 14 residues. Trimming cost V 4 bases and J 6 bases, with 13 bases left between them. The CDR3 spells CASSPDLGGQPQHF. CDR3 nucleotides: TGTGCCAGCAGCCCGGACTTGGGGGGTCAGCCCCAGCATTTT.

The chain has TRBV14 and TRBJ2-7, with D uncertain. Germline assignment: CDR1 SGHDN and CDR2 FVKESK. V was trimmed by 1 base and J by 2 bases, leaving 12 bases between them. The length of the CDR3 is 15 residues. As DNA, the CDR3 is TGTGCCAGCAGCCAAGCCGCTAGTTACCCCTACGAGCAGTACTTC. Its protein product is CASSQAASYPYEQYF.

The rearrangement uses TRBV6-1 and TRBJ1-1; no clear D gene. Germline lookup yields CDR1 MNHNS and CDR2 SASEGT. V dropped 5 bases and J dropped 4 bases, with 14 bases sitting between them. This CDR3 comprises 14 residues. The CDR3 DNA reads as TGTGCCAGCAGTCCGCGACCGGGGAGCACTGAAGCTTTCTTT. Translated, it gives CASSPRPGSTEAFF.

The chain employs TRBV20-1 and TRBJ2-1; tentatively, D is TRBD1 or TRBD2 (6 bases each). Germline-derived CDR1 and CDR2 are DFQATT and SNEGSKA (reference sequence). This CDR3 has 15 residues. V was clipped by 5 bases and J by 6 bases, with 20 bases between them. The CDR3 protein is CSAGGGFSRGNEQFF. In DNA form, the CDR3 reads TGCAGTGCTGGAGGGGGATTCTCTCGCGGCAATGAGCAGTTCTTC.

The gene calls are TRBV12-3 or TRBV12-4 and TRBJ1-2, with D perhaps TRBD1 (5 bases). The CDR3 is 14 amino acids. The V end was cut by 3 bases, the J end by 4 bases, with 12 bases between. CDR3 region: CASSLGGERYGYTF. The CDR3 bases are TGTGCCAGCAGTTTGGGGGGGGAGCGCTATGGCTACACCTTC.

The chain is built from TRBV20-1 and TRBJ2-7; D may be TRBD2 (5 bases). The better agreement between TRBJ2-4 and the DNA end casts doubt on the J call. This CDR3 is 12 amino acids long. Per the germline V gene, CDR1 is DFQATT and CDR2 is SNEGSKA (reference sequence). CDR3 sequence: CSAQRPGNIQYF. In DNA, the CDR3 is TGCAGTGCCCAGCGCCCGGGGAACATTCAGTACTTC.